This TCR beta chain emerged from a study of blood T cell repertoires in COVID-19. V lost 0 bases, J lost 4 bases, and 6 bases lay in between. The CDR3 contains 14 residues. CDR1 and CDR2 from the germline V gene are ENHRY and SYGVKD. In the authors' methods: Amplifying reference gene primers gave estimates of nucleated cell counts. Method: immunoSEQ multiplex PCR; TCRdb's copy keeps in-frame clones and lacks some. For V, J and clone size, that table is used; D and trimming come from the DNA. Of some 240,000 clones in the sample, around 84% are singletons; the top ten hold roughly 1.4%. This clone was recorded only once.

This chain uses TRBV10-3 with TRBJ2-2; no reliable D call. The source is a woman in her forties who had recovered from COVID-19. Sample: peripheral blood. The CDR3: CAISESPGTGELFF. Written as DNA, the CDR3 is TGTGCCATCAGTGAGTCGCCGGGCACCGGGGAGCTGTTTTTT.